Below, 28 T cell receptor beta chains from the same sample are listed, as sequenced in a study of T cells in severe cutaneous drug reactions. The iRepertoire multiplex PCR system with TCR subtype-specific primers built both bulk and single-cell libraries. Reanalyzing the multiplex PCR reads, TCRdb keeps one entry per CDR3 protein, without DNA. The sample table sets out around 8,000 distinct CDR3 sequences. The patients sequenced had a carbamazepine-induced Stevens-Johnson syndrome or toxic epidermal necrolysis reaction. Sequences were obtained from cells from a skin blister. These receptor sequences come from a human donor with a severe cutaneous adverse drug reaction.

The chain joins TRBV20-1 to TRBJ1-1; TCRdb designates TRBD1, a call that cannot be tested without DNA. This CDR3 contains 13 residues. Germline V CDR1 and CDR2: DFQATT, SNEGSKA (reference sequence). CDR3 region: CSANDRVNTEAFF.

This chain links TRBV20-1 with TRBJ2-7; TCRdb indicates TRBD1, and absent DNA this call remains unverified. This CDR3 comprises 14 residues. CDR1 DFQATT and CDR2 SNEGSKA come from the germline V gene (reference sequence). CDR3 protein: CSAGYRGVSYEQYF.

The chain's CDR3 is CASSLDLDRDPSGANVLTF. The chain carries TRBV7-9 and TRBJ2-6; lacking DNA, the TRBD1 call made by TCRdb goes unchecked. The CDR3 is 19 amino acids. Germline V gene lookup returns CDR1 SEHNR and CDR2 FQNEAQ (reference sequence).

The rearrangement links TRBV10-3 to TRBJ1-4; the TCRdb D gene call, TRBD1, has no DNA to confirm it. Germline V gives CDR1 ENHRY, CDR2 SYGVKD. The CDR3 loop spans 15 amino acids. The CDR3 protein is CAISATGGVNEKLFF.

This sequence joins TRBV27 and TRBJ2-3; no DNA is available, so the TRBD1 call from TCRdb remains unchecked. This CDR3 has 15 residues. Germline values: CDR1 MNHEY, CDR2 SMNVEV (reference sequence). CDR3 in amino acids: CASIPRAYDTDAQYF.

The rearrangement joins TRBV2 to TRBJ1-1. Germline V gene lookup returns CDR1 SNHLY and CDR2 FYNNEI. CDR3 length: 14 residues. The CDR3 spells CASSDRTNRVEAFF.

The gene calls are TRBV30 and TRBJ1-2; TCRdb outputs TRBD1, but without DNA this stays unchecked. Germline CDR1 and CDR2: GTSNPN and SVGIG (reference sequence). The CDR3 has 16 amino acids. CDR3 sequence reads: CAWIGQVRENNYGYTF.

This chain links TRBV27 with TRBJ2-7; TCRdb calls TRBD2, which cannot be checked without DNA. CDR1 and CDR2 from the germline V gene are MNHEY and SMNVEV (reference sequence). The CDR3 runs to 13 residues. The CDR3 reads CASSLSRLEEQYF.

The chain is built from TRBV28 and TRBJ2-1; no DNA is available, so the TRBD1 call from TCRdb remains unchecked. Germline loops: CDR1 MDHEN, CDR2 SYDVKM. This CDR3 has 14 amino acids. CDR3 in amino acids: CASSYGQGSSEQFF.

J is TRBJ1-1 and V is TRBV6-5; TCRdb's D gene call, TRBD1, goes unchecked for lack of DNA. CDR3 length: 13 amino acids. CDR1 and CDR2 from the germline V gene are MNHEY and SVGAGI. This CDR3 reads CASSPGVNTEAFF.

The chain uses TRBV28 and TRBJ2-7; there is no DNA to check the TCRdb D call of TRBD1. Germline-derived CDR1 and CDR2 are MDHEN and SYDVKM. The CDR3 contains 15 residues. The CDR3 is CASSSRQGYSYEQYF.

The chain employs TRBV6-4 and TRBJ2-1; TCRdb gives TRBD2 as the D gene, but with no DNA this cannot be confirmed. Germline CDR1 MRHNA, CDR2 SNTAGT. CDR3 size: 15 residues. CDR3 residues: CASSLGTSGENEQFF.

The chain couples TRBV6-2 or TRBV6-3 to TRBJ2-1; TCRdb reports TRBD1, a call that lacks DNA to check it against. Germline CDR1 is MNHEY and CDR2 is SVGEGT. The CDR3 loop spans 18 amino acids. The CDR3 sequence is CASSYAPSSRATYNEQFF.

The V gene is TRBV7-9, the J gene TRBJ2-5; the D gene TCRdb calls, TRBD1, cannot be checked with no DNA. The CDR3 covers 14 residues. Germline assignment: CDR1 SEHNR and CDR2 FQNEAQ (reference sequence). The CDR3 region is CASSLVGQQETQYF.

The V and J genes are TRBV28 and TRBJ2-7. The CDR3 totals 14 residues. Germline CDR1 reads MDHEN; CDR2 reads SYDVKM. CDR3 region: CASSFPLRPYEQYF.

This chain links TRBV18 with TRBJ2-7. Germline V gives CDR1 KGHSH, CDR2 LQKENI. The CDR3 has 16 amino acids. The chain's CDR3 is CASSPLGTQSSYEQYF.

The chain carries TRBV5-4 and TRBJ1-1. In germline, CDR1 is SGHNT, CDR2 YYREEE (reference sequence). The CDR3 spans 13 residues. Here the CDR3 reads CASSSPPNTEAFF.

CDR3 residues: CSATGSNQPQHF. V is TRBV20-1 and J is TRBJ1-5; the TCRdb call, TRBD1, lacks DNA for checking. Germline V gene data show CDR1 as DFQATT and CDR2 as SNEGSKA (reference sequence). The CDR3 runs 12 residues.

The chain employs TRBV10-3 and TRBJ2-7; without DNA, the TCRdb call of TRBD2 cannot be checked. The CDR3 has 16 residues. CDR1 and CDR2 (germline): ENHRY, SYGVKD. The CDR3 sequence is CAMAQTSGSWSYEQYF.

The V gene is TRBV28, the J gene TRBJ1-1. This CDR3 is built from 12 residues. Per germline, CDR1 MDHEN and CDR2 SYDVKM. The CDR3 here is CASSSVAPEAFF.

The gene calls are TRBV12-3 or TRBV12-4 and TRBJ2-2. This CDR3 has 13 amino acids. The CDR3: CASSLAGTGELFF.

The V and J genes are TRBV27 and TRBJ1-5; TCRdb's D call, TRBD1, is unchecked because there is no DNA. CDR1 and CDR2 (germline): MNHEY, SMNVEV (reference sequence). The CDR3 loop spans 16 amino acids. The CDR3 here is CAGSPLLDSPNQPQHF.

In terms of frequency, this clonotype is medium-sized (0.01 to 0.1%). The V gene is TRBV7-8, the J gene TRBJ2-7. Germline lookup yields CDR1 SGHVS and CDR2 FQNEAQ. This CDR3 region has 14 residues. The CDR3 here is CASSLPEKAYEQYF.

The chain employs TRBV11-3 and TRBJ2-1; TCRdb's assignment of TRBD2 cannot be checked, as there is no DNA. CDR1 SGHNT and CDR2 YENEEA come from the germline V gene. The CDR3 totals 20 residues. The CDR3 is CASSLELGRLAAPSYNEQFF.

The chain recombines TRBV7-8 with TRBJ1-5; TCRdb's assignment of TRBD1 cannot be checked, as there is no DNA. The CDR3 totals 16 residues. Germline V gene data show CDR1 as SGHVS and CDR2 as FQNEAQ. The CDR3 protein is CASSLELRGSNQPQHF. Full variable domain (missing parts from reference TRBV7-8 and TRBJ1-5): GAGVSQSPRYKVAKRGQDVALRCDPISGHVSLFWYQQALGQGPEFLTYFQNEAQLDKSGLPSDRFFAERPEGSVSTLKIQRTQQEDSAVYLCASSLELRGSNQPQHFGDGTRLSIL.

The J gene is TRBJ2-6, the V gene TRBV14; TCRdb picks TRBD2, but there is no DNA to check that call. The CDR3 has 18 amino acids. From germline, CDR1 is SGHDN and CDR2 FVKESK. The CDR3 reads CASSLGTSKHSGANVLTF.

The CDR3 is CASRYRQGTEAFF. V usage is TRBV6-5 and J usage is TRBJ1-1; the TCRdb call, TRBD1, lacks DNA for checking. This CDR3 contains 13 residues. Germline V gene sequence: CDR1 MNHEY, CDR2 SVGAGI.

The CDR3 is CASSLVSQQQETQYF. This rearrangement joins TRBV7-9 to TRBJ2-5. From germline, CDR1 is SEHNR and CDR2 FQNEAQ (reference sequence). The CDR3 sequence is 15 residues long.